These T cell receptor beta chains were read from a single sample in a study of brain T cells in children with intractable seizures. Some clones are missing from TCRdb's copy, which holds only in-frame ones; the method was immunoSEQ multiplex PCR. The sample records 110,000 or so clones, approximately 94% being singletons. Sequencing was performed on peripheral blood, taken at surgery. These receptors were taken from a boy under three years old with hemimegalencephaly and intractable seizures. Both conserved end residues are part of each CDR3. Fields, in order: clone size, D gene, J gene, V gene, CDR3 length, CDR3 DNA, CDR3 protein. A D gene is named only where the DNA matches it firmly. Rows may omit the clone size; those that give it use once, few, many or a size class.

>NA|TRBD2|TRBJ2-7|TRBV29-1|14
TGCAGCGTTCTAGCGGAACCTTGGGGTTACGAGCAGTACTTC
CSVLAEPWGYEQYF
>NA|NA|TRBJ1-2|TRBV5-1|14
TGCGCCAGCAGTGATAGGGCGAAAAACTATGGCTACACCTTC
CASSDRAKNYGYTF
>NA|NA|TRBJ1-1|TRBV6-5|15
TGTGCCAGCAGTTACTCAACAGGATTGAACACTGAAGCTTTCTTT
CASSYSTGLNTEAFF
>NA|NA|TRBJ1-4|TRBV5-3|16
TGTGCCAGAAGTCCCCCTGAGAAGGGAGCTAATGAAAAACTGTTTTTT
CARSPPEKGANEKLFF
>NA|NA|TRBJ2-5|TRBV11-2|15
TGTGCCAGCAGCCTTTCGCAGGGGAATTGGGAGACCCAGTACTTC
CASSLSQGNWETQYF
>NA|NA|TRBJ1-6|TRBV6-5|14
TGTGCCAGCAGTTTGGCAAGAGATGGATCACCCCTCCACTTT
CASSLARDGSPLHF
>NA|NA|TRBJ2-4|TRBV10-2|11
TGCGCCAGCCGGGATGTAAACATTCAGTACTTC
CASRDVNIQYF
>NA|NA|TRBJ1-1|TRBV5-8|13
TGTGCCTGCCGAAGGGGGTGGACCACTGAAGCTTTCTTT
CACRRGWTTEAFF
>NA|TRBD1|TRBJ1-1|TRBV5-1|14
TGCGCCAGCAGCTCAGGACAGGGGATATTTGAAGCTTTCTTT
CASSSGQGIFEAFF
>NA|TRBD1|TRBJ1-6|TRBV7-9|17
TGTGCCAGCAGCCGACTCGGACAGGGAGGTTATAATTCACCCCTCCACTTT
CASSRLGQGGYNSPLHF
>NA|NA|TRBJ2-1|TRBV5-1|15
TGCGCCAGCAGTCCAGACCACGCAACTTACAATGAGCAGTTCTTC
CASSPDHATYNEQFF
>NA|NA|TRBJ1-1|TRBV27|17
TGTGCCAGCAGTTCCCTTACCTTAATACAGGGTGGGACTGAAGCTTTCTTT
CASSSLTLIQGGTEAFF
>NA|NA|TRBJ2-5|TRBV14|16
TGTGCCAGCAGCCAAGATTCTCGGGGCCCGTGGGAGACCCAGTACTTC
CASSQDSRGPWETQYF
>NA|NA|TRBJ1-5|TRBV27|14
TGTGCCAGCAGTGCTAGGGAAGGGGATCAGCCCCAGCATTTT
CASSAREGDQPQHF
>few|NA|TRBJ1-6|TRBV7-9|14
TGTGCCAGCAGCCCGCCAGGGGCACTTTCACCCCTCCACTTT
CASSPPGALSPLHF
>NA|TRBD2|TRBJ2-5|TRBV13|15
TGTGCCAGCAGCTATCCCCTAGCGGGAGGAGAGACCCAGTACTTC
CASSYPLAGGETQYF
>once|NA|TRBJ2-1|TRBV21-1|15
TGTCCCATTAGAAAAAGGGGGGGGACAGACAATGAGCAGTTCTTC
CPIRKRGGTDNEQFF
>NA|TRBD1|TRBJ2-1|TRBV29-1|12
TGCAGCGTAGATCCAGGGGGAAATGAGCAGTTCTTC
CSVDPGGNEQFF
>NA|NA|TRBJ2-7|TRBV5-1|12
TGCGCCAGCAGCTTGTCCGGGGTCGAGCAGTACTTC
CASSLSGVEQYF
>NA|TRBD2|TRBJ2-1|TRBV15|15
TGTGCCACCAGCTTGCGGACTAGCGGGGGGAATGAGCAGTTCTTC
CATSLRTSGGNEQFF
>NA|NA|TRBJ1-1|TRBV6-2/TRBV6-3|15
TGTGCCAGCAGTTACCATCCGCTCTTGAACACTGAAGCTTTCTTT
CASSYHPLLNTEAFF
>once|NA|TRBJ2-5|TRBV5-4|15
TGTGCCAGCAGCTTGGCCGTGGCGGCCTTAGAGACCCAGTACTTC
CASSLAVAALETQYF
>NA|TRBD1|TRBJ2-3|TRBV5-4|15
TGTGCCAGCAGCTTGGCGTCTACAGGGGGCGATACGCAGTATTTT
CASSLASTGGDTQYF
>NA|NA|TRBJ1-1|TRBV5-1|14
TGCGCCAGCAGCTTATGGGGACAGAACACTGAAGCTTTCTTT
CASSLWGQNTEAFF